Listed here is a single T cell receptor beta chain. These data originate in a study of T cell changes during pregnancy in multiple sclerosis. The protocol was immunoSEQ multiplex PCR, while the TCRdb copy is restricted to in-frame clones and leaves out a portion. This sample yields approximately 52,000 clones, of which about 92% are seen a single time; about 0.6% belongs to the top ten. CDR3 length: 14 amino acids. V was pared by 6 bases and J by 1 base, with 6 bases of the junction left unmatched. The germline V gene encodes CDR1 MNHEY and CDR2 SVGAGI. The origin of this receptor is a female donor with multiple sclerosis, enrolled in a pregnancy study. Material: CD4+ T cells from peripheral blood mononuclear cells, obtained after pregnancy. The chain employs TRBV6-5 and TRBJ2-7, with TRBD1 identical over 7 bases. The CDR3 region has the DNA TGTGCCAGCAGACACGGGGACAGATCCTACGAGCAGTACTTC. This encodes CASRHGDRSYEQYF.